This record concerns one T cell receptor beta chain sequence. This record comes from a study of blood T cell repertoires in COVID-19. For the study at large: Acute and convalescent COVID-19 specimens originated in the United States, Italy and Spain. The cDNA or gDNA used as material had been derived from T cells, B-cell-depleted T cells, or PBMCs.

The V and J ends lost 6 bases and 10 bases, in that order; junction bases with no gene match: 10. The CDR3 is 13 amino acids. From germline, CDR1 is MNHEY and CDR2 SVGAGI. In the source study's methods: Estimates of nucleated cell counts were drawn from the amplification of reference gene primers. Using immunoSEQ multiplex PCR, the repertoire was profiled, and TCRdb retains in-frame clones only, with some absent. That table is the source of V, J and clone size, and D and trimming were worked out from the DNA. Of some 20,000 clones detected, around 87% appear once; the ten largest clones hold roughly 9.7%.

The specimen was peripheral blood. This receptor was taken from a human donor in a cohort sampled during active COVID-19. The gene calls are TRBV6-5 and TRBJ2-5, with 8 bases aligning to TRBD2. CDR3 in DNA: TGTGCCAGCAGAGCCGGGACTAGTAACGACCAGTACTTC. Its translation: CASRAGTSNDQYF.